This T cell receptor beta chain originates from a study of T cell repertoires in cytomegalovirus infection. Study-wide background: Signatures in public TCR beta sequences pointed to both CMV infection and matching HLA type.

In this sample, this clonotype turned up many times. Via MiXCR, TCRdb re-called the reads, giving one row per CDR3 protein. The sample consists of nearly 550,000 distinct CDR3 sequences, approximately 15% of them appearing once. CDR1 and CDR2 from the germline V gene are SEHNR and FQNEAQ (reference sequence). CDR3 length: 15 residues. V lost 7 bases to trimming and J lost 5 bases, with 20 bases between them. Sequenced: CD8+ T cells from PBMCs. The chain recombines TRBV7-9 with TRBJ2-5; D may correspond to TRBD1 or TRBD2 (5 bases each). The sequence came from a human donor in good health (CMV status not recorded). Some clones in this sample may be carry-over from other donors' samples. CDR3 amino acids: CASTQTRAEGETQYF. The CDR3 DNA sequence: TGTGCCAGCACCCAAACCCGGGCTGAGGGGGAGACCCAGTACTTC.